The 6 T cell receptor beta chains listed next were all sequenced from one sample in a study of vaccination effects on CD4 cells after COVID-19. No antigen has been assigned to these receptors. After around 10 days in culture, the CD4+ T cells were isolated. Each participant was given two doses of one vaccine (BNT162b2 or mRNA-1273). TCRdb's table, derived via immunoSEQ multiplex PCR, lists solely in-frame clones and lacks some. The sample shows tens of thousands of clones, roughly 75% of them seen only once. This material consisted of CD4+ T cells from PBMCs cultured without peptide, taken after COVID-19 vaccination. Every receptor here comes from a human donor who received a COVID-19 vaccine.

This clone was detected only once. The chain has TRBV19 and TRBJ1-6; TRBD1 might be the D (5 bases). The ends were cut back, 4 bases at V and 7 bases at J, with 8 bases in the middle. CDR3 length equals 13 residues. Looked up from germline, CDR1 is LNHDA and CDR2 is SQIVND (reference sequence). As DNA, the CDR3 is TGTGCCAGTAGTACGGGACCCAATTCACCCCTCCACTTT. This sequence encodes CASSTGPNSPLHF.

The chain employs TRBV5-1 and TRBJ2-2; D unresolved. There are 15 residues in the CDR3. Germline CDR1 SGHRS, CDR2 YFSETQ. Trimming removed 0 bases at V and 0 bases at J, with 6 bases between. The CDR3 region has the DNA TGCGCCAGCAGCTTGGCACTTGCGAACACCGGGGAGCTGTTTTTT. This sequence encodes CASSLALANTGELFF.

V usage is TRBV6-1 and J usage is TRBJ1-2; D possibly corresponds to TRBD1 (5 bases). Trimming left V 2 bases short and J 7 bases short, with 8 bases between. CDR3 length equals 12 residues. Germline V lookup: CDR1 MNHNS, CDR2 SASEGT. CDR3 sequence: CASSERGIGYTF. The CDR3 nucleotides read TGTGCCAGCAGTGAACGGGGGATTGGCTACACCTTC.

The V call is TRBV5-4, the J call TRBJ1-2; D ambiguous. Trimming took 0 bases from V and 7 from J, leaving 7 bases between them. Germline assignment: CDR1 SGHNT and CDR2 YYREEE (reference sequence). The CDR3 contains 12 residues. CDR3 in DNA: TGTGCCAGCAGCTTGGATAGGGCTGGCTACACCTTC. This encodes CASSLDRAGYTF.

The chain employs TRBV10-2 and TRBJ2-7; 7 bases line up with TRBD1. In germline, CDR1 is WSHSY, CDR2 SAAADI. This CDR3 has 14 amino acids. Trimming took 3 bases from V and 2 from J; bases not matched to a gene: 4. DNA of the CDR3: TGCGCCAGCAGTGATCTCGGGACAGCCTACGAGCAGTACGTC. It codes for CASSDLGTAYEQYV.

This clone showed up just a few times. The rearrangement joins TRBV2 to TRBJ2-1; maybe TRBD2 (6 bases). Germline V gene lookup returns CDR1 SNHLY and CDR2 FYNNEI. The CDR3 spans 13 residues. Trimming cost V 4 bases and J 3 bases, with 7 bases left between them. CDR3 region: CASSGGDYNEQFF. CDR3 DNA sequence: TGTGCCAGCAGTGGGGGGGACTACAATGAGCAGTTCTTC.